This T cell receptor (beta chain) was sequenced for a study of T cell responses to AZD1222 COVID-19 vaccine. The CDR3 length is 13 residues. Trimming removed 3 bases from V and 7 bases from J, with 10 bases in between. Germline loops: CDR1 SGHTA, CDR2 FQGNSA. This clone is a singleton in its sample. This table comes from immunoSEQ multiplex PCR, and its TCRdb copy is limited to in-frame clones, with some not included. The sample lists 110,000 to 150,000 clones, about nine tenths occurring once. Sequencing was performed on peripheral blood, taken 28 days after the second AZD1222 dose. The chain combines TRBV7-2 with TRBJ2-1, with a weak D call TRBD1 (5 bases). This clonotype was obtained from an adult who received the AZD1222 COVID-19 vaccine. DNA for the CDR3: TGTGCCAGCAGCTTCTACGACAGTAATGAGCAGTTCTTC. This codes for CASSFYDSNEQFF.